These 10 T cell receptor beta chains were sequenced from one sample in a study of Ad26.COV2.S vaccination and SARS-CoV-2 variants. Method: immunoSEQ multiplex PCR; TCRdb's copy keeps in-frame clones and lacks some. Of 97,000 or so clones in the sample, over 60% were seen once. This sample comprised peripheral blood, obtained after recovery from COVID-19. The receptors were gathered from a human donor who had recovered from COVID-19.

This clone was detected only once. The chain links TRBV7-2 to TRBJ2-7, with a possible D match to TRBD2 (6 bases). Germline-derived CDR1 and CDR2 are SGHTA and FQGNSA. V was shortened by 5 bases and J by 3 bases, with 11 bases between the two germline ends. The CDR3 has 13 amino acids. The CDR3 reads CASSRESLYEQYF. In nucleotides, the CDR3 is TGTGCCAGCAGCCGGGAGTCCCTCTACGAGCAGTACTTC.

J is TRBJ1-1 and V is TRBV19, with a possible D match to TRBD1 (5 bases). This CDR3 has 14 residues. V dropped 7 bases and J dropped 1 base, with 13 bases sitting between them. Per germline, CDR1 LNHDA and CDR2 SQIVND (reference sequence). The CDR3 sequence: CASTIDGGNTEAFF. DNA of the CDR3: TGTGCCAGTACCATAGACGGGGGGAACACTGAAGCTTTCTTT.

CDR3 sequence: CASSQADIRVANLETQYF. The CDR3 DNA follows: TGTGCCAGCAGCCAAGCTGATATAAGGGTGGCTAACCTGGAGACCCAGTACTTC. This chain connects TRBV3-1 (or the pseudogene TRBV3-2) to TRBJ2-5; no clear D. This CDR3 spans 18 amino acids. CDR1 is LGHDT, CDR2 YNNKEL, per germline (reference sequence). The V end was cut by 1 base, the J end by 5 bases, with 23 bases between.

The chain couples TRBV9 to TRBJ2-3, with a tentative D call TRBD2 (6 bases). The CDR3 has 17 amino acids. CDR1 and CDR2 from the germline V gene are SGDLS and YYNGEE. Trimming shortened V by 3 bases and J by 6 bases, and 23 bases separated the two germline ends. CDR3 in amino acids: CASSATPTGRGEDTQYF. CDR3 in DNA: TGTGCCAGCAGCGCCACCCCGACTGGGCGGGGTGAGGATACGCAGTATTTT.

CDR3 amino acids: CASSGLAPAGNTEAFF. Here the CDR3 DNA reads TGTGCCAGCAGCGGTCTTGCCCCTGCGGGGAACACTGAAGCTTTCTTT. The V and J genes are TRBV9 and TRBJ1-1; D call uncertain. The germline V and J ends were trimmed by 3 bases and 1 base, with 16 bases remaining between them. The CDR3 extends over 16 amino acids. Germline V gives CDR1 SGDLS, CDR2 YYNGEE.

J is TRBJ2-3 and V is TRBV28; D remains ambiguous. Per germline, CDR1 MDHEN and CDR2 SYDVKM. The V and J ends lost 8 bases and 1 base respectively, with 10 bases between them. The length of the CDR3 is 13 residues. The CDR3 protein is CASSVEGTDTQYF. DNA of the CDR3: TGTGCCAGCTCCGTTGAAGGCACAGATACGCAGTATTTT.

V gene TRBV28 combines with J gene TRBJ2-7, with 9 bases matching TRBD1. Germline values: CDR1 MDHEN, CDR2 SYDVKM. V was clipped by 5 bases and J by 5 bases; unmatched bases: 10. The CDR3 totals 15 residues. For the CDR3, the DNA is TGTGCCAGCAGTCGTCCCGGGACAGGGTTCCACGAGCAGTACTTC. It codes for CASSRPGTGFHEQYF. Drawing the rest from reference TRBV28 and TRBJ2-7, the complete variable domain is DVKVTQSSRYLVKRTGEKVFLECVQDMDHENMFWYRQDPGLGLRLIYFSYDVKMKEKGDIPEGYSVSREKKERFSLILESASTNQTSMYLCASSRPGTGFHEQYFGPGTRLTVT.

The chain has TRBV19 and TRBJ1-6, with a weak D call TRBD1 (5 bases). The germline V gene has CDR1 LNHDA and CDR2 SQIVND (reference sequence). Between the trimmed V and J ends, which lost 5 bases and 6 bases, there was a span of 8 bases. The CDR3 is 13 amino acids. Here the CDR3 reads CASSLTVNSPLHF. The CDR3 DNA follows: TGTGCCAGTAGTTTGACAGTTAATTCACCCCTCCACTTT.

There are many counts of this clone. The chain carries TRBV5-1 and TRBJ1-1; D remains unclear. Germline loops: CDR1 SGHRS, CDR2 YFSETQ. V was trimmed by 5 bases and J by 1 base, leaving 12 bases between them. The CDR3 runs to 14 residues. In nucleotides, the CDR3 is TGCGCCAGCAGTCTCACCCGGAAGAACACTGAAGCTTTCTTT. Its translation: CASSLTRKNTEAFF.

This chain connects TRBV29-1 to TRBJ2-5, with TRBD1 matching 9 bases. The CDR3 length is 15 residues. The germline V gene encodes CDR1 SQVTM and CDR2 ANQGSEA. J lost 4 bases, V lost 7 bases, and 13 bases had no gene match. CDR3 in DNA: TGCAGCGCCGGCGGGACAGGGTCTTTGGGAGAGACCCAGTACTTC. It translates to CSAGGTGSLGETQYF.